The 29 T cell receptor beta chains presented below share a single source sample, sequenced in a study of shared clonotypes between healthy human individuals (dated by TCRdb to about 2020). Library generation was performed with the immunoSEQ multiplex PCR assay. The source is immuneACCESS, and TCRdb retained only in-frame sequences with V and J called. Part of the clones is not carried over; for the studies checked, unresolved V genes explain less than half of this, and the remainder is unexplained. The sample table records 1,500,000 or so clones; around 95% of these occur just once. Clones ranked in the top ten supply approximately 1.1% of the sample. The sequencing sample was made of naive CD4+ T cells sorted from blood. Interpreted using the paper, the cell subset or site label stands for: CD45RA+ positively selected. The receptors stem from a man aged 25-40 years in good health.

This clone was counted a single time. V usage is TRBV18 and J usage is TRBJ2-7; 14 positions agree with TRBD2. The J segment lost 4 bases and the V segment lost 1 base, leaving 15 bases of the junction unmatched. The CDR3 sequence is 20 residues long. Germline values: CDR1 KGHSH, CDR2 LQKENI. The CDR3 DNA is TGTGCCAGCTCACCACTAAGGGCTGCGGGACTAGCGGGAGTCTCTTACGAGCAGTACTTC. Its translation: CASSPLRAAGLAGVSYEQYF.

This clone is a singleton in its sample. The rearrangement links TRBV7-8 to TRBJ2-7, with 7 positions matching TRBD2. J lost 3 bases, V lost 1 base, and 3 bases had no gene match. The germline CDR1 and CDR2 sequences are SGHVS and FQNEAQ. The CDR3 covers 14 residues. The CDR3: CASSLGASGYEQYF. The CDR3 coding sequence is TGTGCCAGCAGCTTAGGAGCTAGCGGCTACGAGCAGTACTTC.

V usage is TRBV2 and J usage is TRBJ2-7, with D perhaps given as TRBD1 or TRBD2 (5 bases each). CDR1 is SNHLY, CDR2 FYNNEI, per germline. The CDR3 loop spans 13 amino acids. V was trimmed by 6 bases and J by 2 bases, leaving 11 bases between them. The CDR3 here is CASRPGAAYEQYF. For the CDR3, the DNA is TGTGCCAGCAGGCCCGGGGCAGCCTACGAGCAGTACTTC. Full variable domain (missing parts from reference TRBV2 and TRBJ2-7): EPEVTQTPSHQVTQMGQEVILRCVPISNHLYFYWYRQILGQKVEFLVSFYNNEISEKSEIFDDQFSVERPDGSNFTLKIRSTKLEDSAMYFCASRPGAAYEQYFGPGTRLTVT.

The chain couples TRBV20-1 to TRBJ2-1, with D possibly TRBD2 on 7 matching bases. Germline loops: CDR1 DFQATT, CDR2 SNEGSKA (reference sequence). V gave up 6 bases and J gave up 10 bases, with 13 bases separating them. The CDR3 contains 11 residues. The CDR3 nucleotides are TGCAGTGCGGGGGGGGCCTCCGAGCAGTTCTTC. Its translation is CSAGGASEQFF.

The chain combines TRBV18 with TRBJ1-2, with 7 bases lining up with TRBD1. CDR3 length: 15 amino acids. CDR1 and CDR2 from the germline V gene are KGHSH and LQKENI. Trimming took 3 bases from V and 6 from J; bases not matched to a gene: 10. The CDR3 bases are TGTGCCAGCTCACCCCTTTCCCGACAGGGTAATGGCTACACCTTC. Encoded protein: CASSPLSRQGNGYTF.

The chain couples TRBV5-1 to TRBJ2-2, with no clear D. Germline loops: CDR1 SGHRS, CDR2 YFSETQ. This CDR3 has 15 residues. The V and J ends lost 0 bases and 2 bases respectively, with 8 bases between them. The CDR3 spells CASSLEKLNTGELFF. The CDR3 region has the DNA TGCGCCAGCAGCTTGGAGAAGCTCAACACCGGGGAGCTGTTTTTT.

This clone was recorded only once. The chain joins TRBV13 to TRBJ1-1, with a weak D call TRBD1 (6 bases). CDR1 PRHDT and CDR2 FYEKMQ come from the germline V gene (reference sequence). The ends were cut back, 2 bases at V and 3 bases at J, with 7 bases in the middle. The CDR3 extends over 13 amino acids. The CDR3 DNA is TGTGCCAGCAGCTTATACAGGGACACTGAAGCTTTCTTT. It specifies CASSLYRDTEAFF. The full variable domain, with the rest looked up from reference TRBV13 and TRBJ1-1, is AAGVIQSPRHLIKEKRETATLKCYPIPRHDTVYWYQQGPGQDPQFLISFYEKMQSDKGSIPDRFSAQQFSDYHSELNMSSLELGDSALYFCASSLYRDTEAFFGQGTRLTVV.

The chain links TRBV27 to TRBJ1-5; possible D gene TRBD1, 5 bases. V was trimmed by 2 bases and J by 2 bases, leaving 13 bases between them. The CDR3 totals 16 residues. In germline, CDR1 is MNHEY, CDR2 SMNVEV (reference sequence). CDR3 nucleotide sequence: TGTGCCAGCAGTTTAGAGTCGGGACGGCGCAATCAGCCCCAGCATTTT. Protein: CASSLESGRRNQPQHF.

The chain has TRBV20-1 and TRBJ1-5; D unresolved. The CDR3 is 11 amino acids. CDR1 is DFQATT, CDR2 SNEGSKA, per germline (reference sequence). Trimming took 5 bases from V and 10 from J, leaving 12 bases between them. In DNA form, the CDR3 reads TGCAGTGCTCTTGGGAAGGAACCCCAGCATTTT. Its protein product is CSALGKEPQHF.

J is TRBJ1-5 and V is TRBV28, with D unclear. With 10 bases removed from V and 5 bases from J, the gap between germline ends came to 21 bases. CDR1 is MDHEN, CDR2 SYDVKM, per germline. The CDR3 runs 15 residues. CDR3 bases: TGTGCCACTAGTACAGCGCCGAAAAAGGATCAGCCCCAGCATTTT. Amino acids: CATSTAPKKDQPQHF. The complete variable domain, with remaining parts taken from reference TRBV28 and TRBJ1-5, reads DVKVTQSSRYLVKRTGEKVFLECVQDMDHENMFWYRQDPGLGLRLIYFSYDVKMKEKGDIPEGYSVSREKKERFSLILESASTNQTSMYLCATSTAPKKDQPQHFGDGTRLSIL.

The rearrangement links TRBV7-9 to TRBJ1-5; D not certain. The CDR3 runs 14 residues. Trimming left V 1 base short and J 0 bases short, with 4 bases between. CDR1 and CDR2 from the germline V gene are SEHNR and FQNEAQ (reference sequence). CDR3: CASSLVDSNQPQHF. Written as DNA, the CDR3 is TGTGCCAGCAGCTTAGTCGATAGCAATCAGCCCCAGCATTTT.

V and J are TRBV20-1 and TRBJ1-1, with D uncertain. CDR3 length equals 10 residues. V dropped 3 bases and J dropped 6 bases, with 5 bases sitting between them. In germline, CDR1 is DFQATT, CDR2 SNEGSKA (reference sequence). The CDR3 protein is CSASWSEAFF. DNA for the CDR3: TGCAGTGCTAGTTGGTCTGAAGCTTTCTTT.

The V and J genes are TRBV9 and TRBJ2-3; 7 nucleotides align to TRBD2. Germline V gene lookup returns CDR1 SGDLS and CDR2 YYNGEE. This CDR3 contains 15 residues. J was trimmed by 4 bases and V by 0 bases; bases with no gene match: 5. The CDR3 coding sequence is TGTGCCAGCAGCGTAGTTGCGGGAGACGCAGATACGCAGTATTTT. It specifies CASSVVAGDADTQYF.

The chain recombines TRBV18 with TRBJ2-1; D is unclear. Deletions cut 2 bases from V and 8 bases from J, with 10 bases between. This CDR3 has 13 residues. Per germline, CDR1 KGHSH and CDR2 LQKENI. CDR3 loop: CASSPNPPDEQFF. The CDR3 DNA sequence: TGTGCCAGCTCACCAAACCCCCCCGATGAGCAGTTCTTC.

V is TRBV2 and J is TRBJ2-5, with D perhaps TRBD1 (6 bases). CDR3 size: 15 residues. Trimming pared 6 bases from V and 0 bases from J, leaving 14 bases between. CDR1 and CDR2 (germline): SNHLY, FYNNEI. The CDR3 loop is CASRALRQDQETQYF. As DNA, the CDR3 is TGTGCCAGCAGGGCCCTCAGACAGGACCAAGAGACCCAGTACTTC.

The V call is TRBV28, the J call TRBJ2-7; 7 positions match TRBD1. V shed 5 bases and J 1 base; nucleotides not matched to a gene: 5. The CDR3 has 14 residues. Germline V CDR1 and CDR2: MDHEN, SYDVKM. The CDR3 sequence is CASSRDSKSYEQYF. The DNA for the CDR3 is TGTGCCAGCAGTCGGGACAGCAAATCCTACGAGCAGTACTTC.

This rearrangement joins TRBV11-3 to TRBJ2-1; D gene uncertain. V was trimmed by 5 bases and J by 0 bases, leaving 14 bases between them. Germline CDR1 SGHNT, CDR2 YENEEA. The CDR3 spans 16 residues. The CDR3 DNA is TGTGCCAGCAGCCCAAATAGCCTGAGCTCCTACAATGAGCAGTTCTTC. Translated: CASSPNSLSSYNEQFF.

For this clone: The same CDR3 also results from other DNA sequences found in this sample. The genes are TRBV18 and TRBJ1-3; no firm D call. CDR1 and CDR2 (germline): KGHSH, LQKENI. The germline V and J ends were trimmed by 6 bases and 4 bases, with 13 bases remaining between them. The CDR3 totals 14 residues. CDR3 amino acids: CASSPTGAGNTIYF. The CDR3 DNA reads TGTGCCAGCTCGCCAACGGGAGCCGGAAACACCATATATTTT. Variable domain in full (rest from reference TRBV18 and TRBJ1-3): NAGVMQNPRHLVRRRGQEARLRCSPMKGHSHVYWYRQLPEEGLKFMVYLQKENIIDESGMPKERFSAEFPKEGPSILRIQQVVRGDSAAYFCASSPTGAGNTIYFGEGSWLTVV.

The chain carries TRBV5-1 and TRBJ2-7, with D perhaps TRBD1 (6 bases). Germline CDR1 and CDR2: SGHRS and YFSETQ. V lost 4 bases to trimming and J lost 2 bases, with 16 bases between them. The CDR3 spans 15 residues. Written as DNA, the CDR3 is TGCGCCAGCAGCCAGGACAGAGAAAGAACCTACGAGCAGTACTTC. The encoded protein is CASSQDRERTYEQYF.

CDR3 protein: CAISGGKTQYF. The CDR3 DNA follows: TGTGCCATCAGTGGGGGAAAGACCCAGTACTTC. The chain is built from TRBV10-3 and TRBJ2-5; D unclear. The V end was cut by 4 bases, the J end by 6 bases, with 6 bases between. Per germline, CDR1 ENHRY and CDR2 SYGVKD. CDR3 length: 11 residues.

This clone has only a few counts. This chain links TRBV2 with TRBJ2-5, with D perhaps TRBD2 (5 bases). V lost 8 bases, J lost 3 bases, and 7 bases lay in between. The CDR3 has 11 amino acids. CDR1 SNHLY and CDR2 FYNNEI come from the germline V gene. The CDR3 nucleotides are TGTGCCAGCCGGGAAAAAGAGACCCAGTACTTC. Amino acids: CASREKETQYF.

The chain links TRBV29-1 to TRBJ2-3, with D hard to call. V shed 3 bases and J shed 1 base, with 8 bases lying between them. The CDR3 sequence is 13 residues long. Germline V gene lookup returns CDR1 SQVTM and CDR2 ANQGSEA. The CDR3 nucleotides read TGCAGCGTTGACCCGCAGGGCACAGATACGCAGTATTTT. This translates into CSVDPQGTDTQYF.

This clone occurred once. V and J are TRBV28 and TRBJ1-2; 9 bases agree with TRBD1. The CDR3 runs 14 residues. Germline CDR1 MDHEN, CDR2 SYDVKM. The ends lost 6 bases at V and 5 bases at J; junction bases unmatched: 7. DNA of the CDR3: TGTGCCAGCAGAACAGGGGGCGGGGGATATGGCTACACCTTC. Amino acid sequence: CASRTGGGGYGYTF.

This chain uses TRBV6-5 with TRBJ2-1; 7 positions agree with TRBD2. From germline, CDR1 is MNHEY and CDR2 SVGAGI. V was pared by 4 bases and J by 3 bases, with 0 bases of the junction left unmatched. The CDR3 covers 13 residues. CDR3 residues: CASSWDYYNEQFF. CDR3 sequence (DNA): TGTGCCAGCAGTTGGGACTACTACAATGAGCAGTTCTTC.

The V and J genes are TRBV2 and TRBJ1-1; D is possibly TRBD1 (5 bases). Looked up from germline, CDR1 is SNHLY and CDR2 is FYNNEI. Trimming pared 7 bases from V and 0 bases from J, leaving 21 bases between. There are 17 residues in the CDR3. The CDR3 sequence is CASTRDGSRNLNTEAFF. DNA of the CDR3: TGTGCCAGCACTCGGGACGGCTCTCGCAATTTGAACACTGAAGCTTTCTTT.

The V call is TRBV9, the J call TRBJ2-1; 9 nucleotides agree with TRBD2. The CDR3 spans 15 residues. The ends lost 3 bases at V and 3 bases at J; junction bases unmatched: 4. Germline CDR1 and CDR2: SGDLS and YYNGEE. Written as DNA, the CDR3 is TGTGCCAGCAGCGCCGGACTAGCGAACTACAATGAGCAGTTCTTC. This gives the protein CASSAGLANYNEQFF. Supplemented by reference TRBV9 and TRBJ2-1, the full variable domain reads DSGVTQTPKHLITATGQRVTLRCSPRSGDLSVYWYQQSLDQGLQFLIQYYNGEERAKGNILERFSAQQFPDLHSELNLSSLELGDSALYFCASSAGLANYNEQFFGPGTRLTVL.

This chain connects TRBV5-4 to TRBJ2-3; D remains unclear. CDR3 length: 15 residues. Between the trimmed V and J ends, which lost 4 bases and 0 bases, there was a span of 12 bases. The germline gives CDR1 SGHNT, CDR2 YYREEE (reference sequence). The CDR3 DNA sequence: TGTGCCAGCAGCCCTGGGCCTGCTAGCACAGATACGCAGTATTTT. Encoded protein: CASSPGPASTDTQYF.

The rearrangement uses TRBV5-6 and TRBJ1-2, with TRBD1 matching over 7 bases. CDR1 and CDR2 (germline): SGHDT, YYEEEE. The length of the CDR3 is 18 residues. The junction had 13 bases not matched to a gene; V was cut back by 0 bases and J by 2 bases. CDR3 nucleotides: TGTGCCAGCAGCTTGGGATGGCCCTTAGGGGGCGGGAACTATGGCTACACCTTC. It codes for CASSLGWPLGGGNYGYTF. Using reference TRBV5-6 and TRBJ1-2 for the parts outside the CDR3, the full variable domain is DAGVTQSPTHLIKTRGQQVTLRCSPKSGHDTVSWYQQALGQGPQFIFQYYEEEERQRGNFPDRFSGHQFPNYSSELNVNALLLGDSALYLCASSLGWPLGGGNYGYTFGSGTRLTVV.

This chain uses TRBV18 with TRBJ2-7; D perhaps matches TRBD2 (6 bases). V was cut by 6 bases and J by 7 bases, with 13 bases left in between. This CDR3 has 12 residues. Looked up from germline, CDR1 is KGHSH and CDR2 is LQKENI. CDR3 sequence: CASSGGSREQYF. The CDR3 DNA sequence: TGTGCCAGCTCGGGGGGTTCAAGGGAGCAGTACTTC.